This TCR beta chain was found in a study of blood T cell repertoires in COVID-19. As for the study in general: Sites across the United States, Italy and Spain contributed samples from acute and convalescent COVID-19. T cells, B-cell-depleted T cells, or PBMCs provided the cDNA or gDNA that served as material.

Per the study methods: Nucleated cell number was recorded as an estimate derived from reference gene primer amplification. TCRdb's table, derived via immunoSEQ multiplex PCR, lists solely in-frame clones and lacks some. Clonal size and the V and J genes are those of that table, whereas D and trimming came from the DNA. The table records 250,000 to 300,000 clones, around 84% of them present only once. The sample holds one count of this clone. V lost 1 base, J lost 2 bases, and 9 bases stayed unmatched. CDR1 is SQVTM, CDR2 ANQGSEA, per germline. The CDR3 is 17 residues long. The J gene is TRBJ2-1, the V gene TRBV29-1, with 9 bases lining up with TRBD2. The sample consisted of peripheral blood. The sequence derives from a man aged 60-69 years with acute or convalescent COVID-19. This CDR3 reads CSVEGGLAGKAYNEQFF. CDR3 in DNA: TGCAGCGTTGAAGGAGGCCTAGCGGGGAAAGCCTACAATGAGCAGTTCTTC.